These 22 T cell receptor beta chains were all obtained from the same sample, sequenced in a study of cytomegalovirus exposure and HLA in healthy donors. PCR involved 60 Vbeta and 13 Jbeta primers. This table comes from immunoSEQ multiplex PCR, and its TCRdb copy is limited to in-frame clones, with some not included. The table includes around 160,000 clones, roughly 80% detected once. Material: PBMCs. All receptors derive from a male donor in good health and CMV-seropositive.

This chain joins TRBV5-1 and TRBJ2-5, with 10 positions matching TRBD1. Per germline, CDR1 SGHRS and CDR2 YFSETQ. V lost 1 base, J lost 3 bases, and 3 bases stayed unmatched. This CDR3 has 15 amino acids. This CDR3 reads CASSLSGTGEETQYF. The CDR3 DNA follows: TGCGCCAGCAGCTTGAGCGGGACAGGGGAAGAGACCCAGTACTTC.

This chain joins TRBV19 and TRBJ2-3, with 9 bases lining up with TRBD1. The junction had 3 bases not matched to a gene; V was cut back by 4 bases and J by 1 base. Germline CDR1 LNHDA, CDR2 SQIVND (reference sequence). This CDR3 spans 15 amino acids. Here the CDR3 DNA reads TGTGCCAGTAGTAGGGGGGACAGGGGCACAGATACGCAGTATTTT. This encodes CASSRGDRGTDTQYF.

The chain joins TRBV9 to TRBJ2-5, with D possibly matching TRBD2 (7 bases). CDR1 is SGDLS, CDR2 YYNGEE, per germline. This CDR3 has 14 residues. Trimming pared 6 bases from V and 0 bases from J, leaving 12 bases between. The CDR3 DNA reads as TGTGCCAGCATGAGGGGGGGAGACCAAGAGACCCAGTACTTC. Encoded protein: CASMRGGDQETQYF.

This rearrangement joins TRBV30 to TRBJ1-6, with a weak D call TRBD1 (6 bases). The V gene lost 0 bases and the J gene lost 10 bases, with 13 bases spanning the gap. CDR3 size: 14 residues. From germline, CDR1 is GTSNPN and CDR2 SVGIG (reference sequence). CDR3 residues: CAWSVTGRYSPLHF. The CDR3 nucleotides are TGTGCCTGGAGTGTAACAGGGCGCTACTCACCCCTCCACTTT.

The CDR3 DNA reads TGTGCCAGCAGTCGACAGGGGGCAGGTGAAAAACTGTTTTTT. Translation gives CASSRQGAGEKLFF. This chain uses TRBV11-2 with TRBJ1-4, with 10 positions matching TRBD1. This CDR3 is 14 amino acids long. V lost 6 bases and J lost 7; bases outside the gene matches: 5. Germline V gives CDR1 SGHAT, CDR2 FQNNGV. Looking up the rest from reference TRBV11-2 and TRBJ1-4 gives the full variable domain: EAGVAQSPRYKIIEKRQSVAFWCNPISGHATLYWYQQILGQGPKLLIQFQNNGVVDDSQLPKDRFSAERLKGVDSTLKIQPAKLEDSAVYLCASSRQGAGEKLFFGSGTQLSVL.

This clone was seen a handful of times. The chain recombines TRBV6-5 with TRBJ1-2; TRBD1 matches 8 bases. The CDR3 runs to 13 residues. Unmatched junction bases numbered 4, after V lost 6 bases and J lost 4 bases. Germline CDR1 MNHEY, CDR2 SVGAGI. This chain's CDR3 is CASSQGTGYGYTF. As DNA, the CDR3 is TGTGCCAGCAGCCAGGGGACAGGCTATGGCTACACCTTC.

V is TRBV27 and J is TRBJ2-7; 7 nucleotides match TRBD1. J lost 1 base, V lost 5 bases, and 5 bases had no gene match. This CDR3 is built from 14 residues. In germline, CDR1 is MNHEY, CDR2 SMNVEV (reference sequence). This chain's CDR3 is CASSPRTGSYEQYF. CDR3 nucleotides: TGTGCCAGCAGTCCCCGGACAGGTTCCTACGAGCAGTACTTC.

The chain recombines TRBV28 with TRBJ1-2; maybe TRBD1 (6 bases). With 6 bases removed from V and 4 bases from J, the gap between germline ends came to 9 bases. CDR3 length equals 12 residues. Germline CDR1 and CDR2: MDHEN and SYDVKM. This CDR3 is CASSDRIYGYTF. The CDR3 DNA reads as TGTGCCAGCAGCGACAGGATCTATGGCTACACCTTC.

This clone has just one count. This chain links TRBV30 with TRBJ2-7; TRBD2 agrees at 8 bases. This CDR3 spans 16 amino acids. Looked up from germline, CDR1 is GTSNPN and CDR2 is SVGIG (reference sequence). V lost 0 bases to trimming and J lost 0 bases; unmatched junction nucleotides: 7. CDR3 sequence (DNA): TGTGCCTGGAGTGTACGCTGGGCGGGAGGCTCCTACGAGCAGTACTTC. Its protein is CAWSVRWAGGSYEQYF.

The chain employs TRBV30 and TRBJ2-3; 9 bases line up with TRBD1. The J segment lost 4 bases and the V segment lost 5 bases, leaving 13 bases of the junction unmatched. Germline V lookup: CDR1 GTSNPN, CDR2 SVGIG (reference sequence). The CDR3 runs to 16 residues. The DNA of the CDR3 is TGTGCCTGGCGGCGACTCGACAGGGGGAGTTCAGATACGCAGTATTTT. This codes for CAWRRLDRGSSDTQYF.

The count of this clone is one. The chain couples TRBV5-6 to TRBJ2-7, with a possible D match to TRBD1 (6 bases). CDR3 length: 15 amino acids. CDR1 is SGHDT, CDR2 YYEEEE, per germline. The V and J ends lost 4 bases and 3 bases respectively, with 17 bases between them. The CDR3: CASSRTDRDNYEQYF. The CDR3, as DNA: TGTGCCAGCAGCCGTACCGACCGGGACAACTACGAGCAGTACTTC.

Comments on this clone: Other DNA sequences of this sample code for an identical CDR3. The CDR3 region is CASSLEGANYGYTF. The CDR3 coding sequence is TGCGCCAGCAGCTTGGAGGGGGCGAACTATGGCTACACCTTC. J is TRBJ1-2 and V is TRBV5-1; the match to TRBD1 covers 7 bases. This CDR3 has 14 residues. V gave up 0 bases and J gave up 2 bases; unmatched junction bases: 1. Germline CDR1 SGHRS, CDR2 YFSETQ.

J is TRBJ2-2 and V is TRBV18; D gene unclear. Germline CDR1 and CDR2: KGHSH and LQKENI. The CDR3 sequence is 15 residues long. The V and J ends lost 5 bases and 2 bases respectively, with 12 bases between them. The CDR3 reads CASSELRLNTGELFF. The CDR3 nucleotides read TGTGCCAGCTCAGAACTGCGACTTAACACCGGGGAGCTGTTTTTT.

This chain joins TRBV11-3 and TRBJ2-2; 7 nucleotides match TRBD2. The germline CDR1 and CDR2 sequences are SGHNT and YENEEA. This CDR3 contains 18 residues. Unmatched junction bases numbered 14, after V lost 1 base and J lost 6 bases. CDR3 amino acids: CASSLAPKVAGRAGELFF. The DNA of the CDR3 is TGTGCCAGCAGCTTAGCCCCCAAAGTCGCAGGGAGGGCCGGGGAGCTGTTTTTT.

The rearrangement links TRBV4-1 to TRBJ2-5, with 9 bases matching TRBD1. TRBJ2-7 explains the end of the DNA better; the J call may be wrong. Per the germline V gene, CDR1 is MGHRA and CDR2 is YSYEKL. This CDR3 has 15 amino acids. CDR3 in amino acids: CASSLGQGPLYEQYF. The CDR3 DNA reads as TGCGCCAGCAGCCTAGGACAGGGGCCTCTCTACGAGCAGTACTTC.

The chain joins TRBV9 to TRBJ2-3; 10 nucleotides match TRBD2. Germline loops: CDR1 SGDLS, CDR2 YYNGEE. This CDR3 is 15 amino acids long. V trimming: 4 bases; J trimming: 6 bases; junction bases outside the gene matches: 8. CDR3 sequence (DNA): TGTGCCAGCAGCTTCTCCGGGACTAGCGTTGATACGCAGTATTTT. Its protein is CASSFSGTSVDTQYF.

This clone was seen only once. This rearrangement joins TRBV27 to TRBJ2-5; a weak D match, TRBD1 (6 bases). Germline V gene data show CDR1 as MNHEY and CDR2 as SMNVEV (reference sequence). V was shortened by 3 bases and J by 4 bases, with 12 bases between the two germline ends. The CDR3 covers 14 residues. Here the CDR3 reads CASSFQGTRETQYF. The CDR3 DNA follows: TGTGCCAGCAGTTTCCAGGGGACAAGAGAGACCCAGTACTTC.

The V call is TRBV5-1, the J call TRBJ1-1; 8 bases map to TRBD1. V lost 7 bases to trimming and J lost 0 bases; unmatched junction nucleotides: 14. Per the germline V gene, CDR1 is SGHRS and CDR2 is YFSETQ. The CDR3 consists of 17 residues. CDR3 sequence: CASYIARVRGLNTEAFF. The CDR3 region has the DNA TGCGCCAGCTATATCGCTCGGGTCAGGGGGCTGAACACTGAAGCTTTCTTT.

The chain combines TRBV18 with TRBJ1-4, with 10 bases aligning to TRBD1. CDR1 KGHSH and CDR2 LQKENI come from the germline V gene. The CDR3 runs to 15 residues. V dropped 6 bases and J dropped 8; count of bases not matched to a gene: 9. The CDR3 loop reads CASSLPRDRGEKLFF. The CDR3 bases are TGTGCCAGCTCTCTACCCCGGGACAGGGGAGAAAAACTGTTTTTT.

The table lists this clone with a count of one. The V gene is TRBV6-1, the J gene TRBJ1-4, with 10 bases matching TRBD1. The CDR3 totals 14 residues. Germline CDR1 and CDR2: MNHNS and SASEGT. V lost 6 bases and J lost 5; bases outside the gene matches: 3. Here the CDR3 reads CASRPDRGNEKLFF. DNA of the CDR3: TGTGCCAGCAGGCCGGACAGGGGGAATGAAAAACTGTTTTTT.

V gene TRBV5-1 combines with J gene TRBJ1-1, with 7 bases that match TRBD1. After removal of 0 bases from V and 10 bases from J, the junction contained 6 bases not matched to a gene. CDR1 SGHRS and CDR2 YFSETQ come from the germline V gene. The CDR3 extends over 13 amino acids. The CDR3 coding sequence is TGCGCCAGCAGCTTGGAGGGGCAGGGGGGAGCTTTCTTT. The encoded protein is CASSLEGQGGAFF.

V is TRBV27 and J is TRBJ2-1; D uncertain. The CDR3 runs to 15 residues. Germline CDR1 and CDR2: MNHEY and SMNVEV (reference sequence). The V end lost 7 bases, the J end lost 0 bases, and 13 bases lay between the germline ends. The DNA of the CDR3 is TGTGCCAGCACCTACTACCCAAGCTCCTACAATGAGCAGTTCTTC. Encoded protein: CASTYYPSSYNEQFF.